The 5 T cell receptor beta chains presented below share a single source sample, sequenced in a study of CD8 T cells in Susac syndrome. cDNA came from approximately 0.5 to 1 ug RNA primed by random hexamers. TCRdb re-called the immunoSEQ multiplex PCR reads with MiXCR, one entry per CDR3 protein. Of about 300,000 distinct CDR3 sequences in the sample, 85% are singletons; the top ten hold around 0.2%. Material for sequencing was CD8+ T cells from PBMCs. The receptors originated from a human donor with multiple sclerosis.

CDR3 loop: CASADGPGSTEAFF. The CDR3 DNA follows: TGCGCCAGCGCCGATGGCCCGGGGTCTACTGAAGCTTTCTTT. The chain recombines TRBV4-1 with TRBJ1-1; D is unclear. Germline V gives CDR1 MGHRA, CDR2 YSYEKL. Trimming took 8 bases from V and 5 from J, leaving 18 bases between them. The CDR3 has 14 amino acids.

The V and J genes are TRBV6-1 and TRBJ1-1, with 12 bases identical to TRBD1. J gave up 7 bases and V 6 bases, and 6 bases lay outside the gene matches. Germline values: CDR1 MNHNS, CDR2 SASEGT. The CDR3 consists of 14 residues. CDR3 DNA sequence: TGTGCCAGCAGCACCGGGACAGGGGGCAATGAAGCTTTCTTT. Its protein product is CASSTGTGGNEAFF.

DNA for the CDR3: TGTGCCAGCAGCTTGGTTTCTGGCTACACCTTC. It encodes CASSLVSGYTF. This chain links TRBV5-6 with TRBJ1-2; D unresolved. Germline V CDR1 and CDR2: SGHDT, YYEEEE. The CDR3 loop spans 11 amino acids. Trimming took 0 bases from V and 7 from J, leaving 4 bases between them.

This clonotype has just a few counts. The chain couples TRBV7-9 to TRBJ2-3; D is undetermined. Per germline, CDR1 SEHNR and CDR2 FQNEAQ (reference sequence). The CDR3 spans 14 residues. The V end lost 0 bases, the J end lost 0 bases, and 4 bases lay between the germline ends. The CDR3 region has the DNA TGTGCCAGCAGCTTAGCGGGTAGCACAGATACGCAGTATTTT. It is translated as CASSLAGSTDTQYF.

The V call is TRBV20-1, the J call TRBJ2-2, with 10 bases aligning to TRBD2. The CDR3 has 17 residues. V lost 0 bases, J lost 5 bases, and 9 bases stayed unmatched. Germline CDR1 reads DFQATT; CDR2 reads SNEGSKA (reference sequence). CDR3 sequence: CSARDALAGEPTGELFF. Written as DNA, the CDR3 is TGCAGTGCTAGAGATGCTCTAGCGGGAGAACCAACCGGGGAGCTGTTTTTT.